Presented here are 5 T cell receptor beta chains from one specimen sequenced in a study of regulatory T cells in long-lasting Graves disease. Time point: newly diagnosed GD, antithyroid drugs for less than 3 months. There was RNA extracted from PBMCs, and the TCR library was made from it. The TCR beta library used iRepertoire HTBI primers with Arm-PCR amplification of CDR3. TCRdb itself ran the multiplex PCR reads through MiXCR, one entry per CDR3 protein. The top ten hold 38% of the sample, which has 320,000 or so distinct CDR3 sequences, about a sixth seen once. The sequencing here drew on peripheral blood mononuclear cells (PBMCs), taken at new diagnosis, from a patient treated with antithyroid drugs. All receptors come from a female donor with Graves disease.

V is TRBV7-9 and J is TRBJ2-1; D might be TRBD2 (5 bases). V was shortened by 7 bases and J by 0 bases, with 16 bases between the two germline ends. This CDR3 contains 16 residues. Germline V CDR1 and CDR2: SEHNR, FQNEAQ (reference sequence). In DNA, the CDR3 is TGTGCCAGCATCGAGGGCCTGCGCAGCTCCTACAATGAGCAGTTCTTC. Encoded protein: CASIEGLRSSYNEQFF.

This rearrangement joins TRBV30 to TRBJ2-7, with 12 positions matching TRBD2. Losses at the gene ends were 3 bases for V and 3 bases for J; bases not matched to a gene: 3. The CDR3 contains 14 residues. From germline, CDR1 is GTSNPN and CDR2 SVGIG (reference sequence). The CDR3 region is CAWRGTSGYYEQYF. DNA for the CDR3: TGTGCCTGGAGAGGGACTAGCGGGTACTACGAGCAGTACTTC. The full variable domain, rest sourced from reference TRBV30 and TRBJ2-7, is SQTIHQWPATLVQPVGSPLSLECTVEGTSNPNLYWYRQAAGRGLQLLFYSVGIGQISSEVPQNLSASRPQDRQFILSSKKLLLSDSGFYLCAWRGTSGYYEQYFGPGTRLTVT.

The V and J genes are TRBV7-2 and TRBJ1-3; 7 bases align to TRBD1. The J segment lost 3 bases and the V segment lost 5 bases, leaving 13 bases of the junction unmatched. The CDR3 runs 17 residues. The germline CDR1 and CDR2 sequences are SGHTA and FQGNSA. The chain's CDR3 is CASSPPGTALLGNTIYF. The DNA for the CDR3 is TGTGCCAGCAGCCCACCCGGGACAGCCTTACTTGGAAACACCATATATTTT.

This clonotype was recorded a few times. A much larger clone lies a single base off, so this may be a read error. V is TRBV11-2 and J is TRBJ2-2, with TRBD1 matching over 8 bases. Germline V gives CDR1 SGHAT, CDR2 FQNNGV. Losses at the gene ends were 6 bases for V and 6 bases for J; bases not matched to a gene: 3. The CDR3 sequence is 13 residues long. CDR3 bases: TGTGCCAGCAGGACAGGGGAGGCCGGGGAGCTGTTTTTT. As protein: CASRTGEAGELFF.

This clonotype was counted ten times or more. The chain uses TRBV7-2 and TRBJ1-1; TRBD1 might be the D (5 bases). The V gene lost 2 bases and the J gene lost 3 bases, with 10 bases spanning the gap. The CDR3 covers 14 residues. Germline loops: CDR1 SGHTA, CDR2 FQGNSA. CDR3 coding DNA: TGTGCCAGCAGCTTACAGGGCCGGGACACTGAAGCTTTCTTT. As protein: CASSLQGRDTEAFF.